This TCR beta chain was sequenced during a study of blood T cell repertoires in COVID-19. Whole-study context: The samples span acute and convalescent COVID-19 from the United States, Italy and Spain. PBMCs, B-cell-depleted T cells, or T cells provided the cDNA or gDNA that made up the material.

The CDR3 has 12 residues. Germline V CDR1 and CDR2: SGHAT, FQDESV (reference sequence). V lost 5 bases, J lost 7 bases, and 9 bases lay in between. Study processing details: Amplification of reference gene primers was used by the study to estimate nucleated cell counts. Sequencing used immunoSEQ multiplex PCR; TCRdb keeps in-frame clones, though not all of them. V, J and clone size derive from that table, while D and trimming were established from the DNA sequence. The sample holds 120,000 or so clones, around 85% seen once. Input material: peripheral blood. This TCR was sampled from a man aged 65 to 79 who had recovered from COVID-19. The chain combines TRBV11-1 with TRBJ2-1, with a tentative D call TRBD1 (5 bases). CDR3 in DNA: TGTGCCAGCAGCCTCAAGGGGAATGAGCAGTTCTTC. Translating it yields CASSLKGNEQFF.